Below, 10 T cell receptor beta chains from the same sample are listed, as sequenced in a study of blood T cell repertoires in COVID-19 (dated by TCRdb to the early 2020s). The method was the immunoSEQ multiplex PCR assay. TCRdb took this table from immuneACCESS and kept in-frame rearrangements with V and J called. Such tables lack part of the clones; where checked against another copy, unresolved V genes explain under half of the gap, and the rest is unexplained. The sample contains 35,000 to 45,000 clones, roughly 79% of them found a single time. The ten largest account for approximately 30% of the sample. Sequenced material: peripheral blood. Receptor source: an elderly woman with acute or convalescent COVID-19.

The chain joins TRBV27 to TRBJ1-1, with 10 bases matching TRBD1. The V and J ends lost 3 bases and 4 bases, in that order; junction bases with no gene match: 2. Per the germline V gene, CDR1 is MNHEY and CDR2 is SMNVEV (reference sequence). This CDR3 spans 14 amino acids. CDR3 residues: CASSLRTGGTEAFF. The CDR3 DNA reads as TGTGCCAGCAGTTTGCGGACAGGGGGCACTGAAGCTTTCTTT.

Comment on this clone: At one of its ends the junction is not consistent with the germline gene, which may arise from a read error. The sample carries other DNA sequences with the same CDR3. The rearrangement uses TRBV30 and TRBJ2-7, with a possible D match to TRBD1 (6 bases). CDR3 length: 14 amino acids. Germline-derived CDR1 and CDR2 are GTSNPN and SVGIG (reference sequence). In nucleotides, the CDR3 is TGTGCCTGGAGTGGTGGACAGACAACCTACGAGCAATACTTC. Its protein is CAWSGGQTTYEQYF. Together with reference TRBV30 and TRBJ2-7, the CDR3 gives the full variable domain: SQTIHQWPATLVQPVGSPLSLECTVEGTSNPNLYWYRQAAGRGLQLLFYSVGIGQISSEVPQNLSASRPQDRQFILSSKKLLLSDSGFYLCAWSGGQTTYEQYFGPGTRLTVT.

The V call is TRBV12-5, the J call TRBJ2-5; TRBD1 might be the D (5 bases). The ends were cut back, 3 bases at V and 4 bases at J, with 12 bases in the middle. Germline values: CDR1 LGHNT, CDR2 FRNRAP. This CDR3 region has 14 residues. In DNA form, the CDR3 reads TGTGCTAGTGGTTTTTTAGGGGTTGGAGAGACCCAGTACTTC. Translating it yields CASGFLGVGETQYF.

This clone has only a few counts. The J gene is TRBJ2-1, the V gene TRBV7-7; TRBD2 agrees at 9 bases. Trimming at V came to 3 bases and at J to 9 bases, leaving 12 bases not matched to a gene. From germline, CDR1 is SSHAT and CDR2 FNYEAQ (reference sequence). The CDR3 is 16 residues long. CDR3 sequence: CASSFSAGGGISEQFF. The CDR3 region has the DNA TGTGCCAGCAGCTTCTCAGCGGGAGGAGGAATAAGTGAGCAGTTCTTC.

CDR3 bases: TGTGCCAGCAGCCCACACCGGGGGTACAATGAGCAGTTCTTC. This encodes CASSPHRGYNEQFF. V is TRBV7-8 and J is TRBJ2-1, with D perhaps TRBD2 (6 bases). The CDR3 runs 14 residues. The ends were cut back, 5 bases at V and 4 bases at J, with 12 bases in the middle. Germline assignment: CDR1 SGHVS and CDR2 FQNEAQ.

The rearrangement joins TRBV11-2 to TRBJ2-7, with D possibly matching TRBD2 (6 bases). Deletions cut 5 bases from V and 3 bases from J, with 14 bases between. The germline CDR1 and CDR2 sequences are SGHAT and FQNNGV. This CDR3 has 14 amino acids. The chain's CDR3 is CASSQLGLFYEQYF. The CDR3 bases are TGTGCCAGCAGCCAACTAGGACTATTCTACGAGCAGTACTTC. The complete variable domain, with remaining parts taken from reference TRBV11-2 and TRBJ2-7, reads EAGVAQSPRYKIIEKRQSVAFWCNPISGHATLYWYQQILGQGPKLLIQFQNNGVVDDSQLPKDRFSAERLKGVDSTLKIQPAKLEDSAVYLCASSQLGLFYEQYFGPGTRLTVT.

V usage is TRBV6-2 or TRBV6-3 and J usage is TRBJ1-2; no reliable D call. Germline V gives CDR1 MNHEY, CDR2 SVGEGT. The CDR3 totals 14 residues. Trimming stripped 2 bases from V and 1 base from J, with 8 bases between. CDR3 loop: CASSYDEGNYGYTF. In nucleotides, the CDR3 is TGTGCCAGCAGTTACGACGAGGGTAACTATGGCTACACCTTC.

The chain joins TRBV19 to TRBJ2-7, with 10 nucleotides matching TRBD1. V lost 4 bases and J lost 2; bases outside the gene matches: 2. This CDR3 contains 14 residues. Germline CDR1 reads LNHDA; CDR2 reads SQIVND (reference sequence). CDR3 in DNA: TGTGCCAGTAGTAAGGACAGGGGGACCTACGAGCAGTACTTC. It translates to CASSKDRGTYEQYF.

This chain uses TRBV5-6 with TRBJ1-4; D remains unclear. With 4 bases removed from V and 2 bases from J, the gap between germline ends came to 9 bases. Germline V CDR1 and CDR2: SGHDT, YYEEEE. The CDR3 length is 14 residues. CDR3: CASSLRRTNEKLFF. The DNA for the CDR3 is TGTGCCAGCAGCCTGAGGCGGACTAATGAAAAACTGTTTTTT.

This chain uses TRBV23-1 with TRBJ1-2, with 7 bases fitting TRBD1. TRBV23-1 is treated as an ORF (open reading frame) with a function not yet certain. The length of the CDR3 is 15 residues. After removal of 2 bases from V and 8 bases from J, the junction contained 11 bases not matched to a gene. In DNA, the CDR3 is TGCGCCAGCAGTCAACCTCGCCCGCAGGGGGACGGCTACACCTTC. As protein: CASSQPRPQGDGYTF.